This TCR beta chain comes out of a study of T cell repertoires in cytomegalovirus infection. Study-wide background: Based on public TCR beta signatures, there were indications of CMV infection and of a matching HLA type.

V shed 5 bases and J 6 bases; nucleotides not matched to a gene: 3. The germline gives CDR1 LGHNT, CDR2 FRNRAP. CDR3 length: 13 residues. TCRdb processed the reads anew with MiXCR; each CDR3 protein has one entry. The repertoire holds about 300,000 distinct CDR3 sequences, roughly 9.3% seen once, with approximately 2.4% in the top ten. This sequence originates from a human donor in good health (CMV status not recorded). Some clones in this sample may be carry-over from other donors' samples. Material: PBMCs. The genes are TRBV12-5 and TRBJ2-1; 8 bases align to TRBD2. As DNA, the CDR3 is TGTGCTAGTGGTCAGAGCGGGGGCAATGAGCAGTTCTTC. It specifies CASGQSGGNEQFF.